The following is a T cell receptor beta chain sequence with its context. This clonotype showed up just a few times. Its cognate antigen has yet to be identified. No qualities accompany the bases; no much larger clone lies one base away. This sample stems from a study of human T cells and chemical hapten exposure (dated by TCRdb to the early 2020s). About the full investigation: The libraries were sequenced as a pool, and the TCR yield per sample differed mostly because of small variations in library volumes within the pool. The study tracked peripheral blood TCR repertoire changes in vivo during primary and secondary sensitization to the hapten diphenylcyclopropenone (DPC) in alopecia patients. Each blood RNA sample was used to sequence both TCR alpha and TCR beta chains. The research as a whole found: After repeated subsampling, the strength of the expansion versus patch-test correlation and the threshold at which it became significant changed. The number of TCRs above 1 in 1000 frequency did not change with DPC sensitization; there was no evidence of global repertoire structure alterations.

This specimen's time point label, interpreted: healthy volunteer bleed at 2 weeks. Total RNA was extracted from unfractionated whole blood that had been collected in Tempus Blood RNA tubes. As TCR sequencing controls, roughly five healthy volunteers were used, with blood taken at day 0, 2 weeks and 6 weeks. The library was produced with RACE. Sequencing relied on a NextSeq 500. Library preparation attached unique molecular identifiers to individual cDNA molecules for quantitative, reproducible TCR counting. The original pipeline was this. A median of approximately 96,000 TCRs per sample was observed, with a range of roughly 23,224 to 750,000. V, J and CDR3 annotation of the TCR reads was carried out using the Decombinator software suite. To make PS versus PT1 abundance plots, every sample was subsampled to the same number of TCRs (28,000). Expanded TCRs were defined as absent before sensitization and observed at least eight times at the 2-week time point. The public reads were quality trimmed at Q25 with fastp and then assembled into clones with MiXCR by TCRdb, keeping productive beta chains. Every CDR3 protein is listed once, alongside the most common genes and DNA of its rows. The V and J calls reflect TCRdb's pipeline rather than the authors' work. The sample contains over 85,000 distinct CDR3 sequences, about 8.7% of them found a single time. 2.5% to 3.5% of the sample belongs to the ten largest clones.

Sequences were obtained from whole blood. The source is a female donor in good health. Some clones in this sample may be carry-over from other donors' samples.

The DNA reads TGTGCCAGCAGTCCCCTCGCGACAGGGAGTAGAATCGATGAGCAGTTCTTC. Its translation is CASSPLATGSRIDEQFF. The sequence joins TRBV27 to TRBJ2-1; 7 junctional bases match TRBD1. Germline trimming: 5 bases from V, 8 bases from J; junction bases outside gene matches: 18. Per the germline V gene (reference sequence), MNHEY is the CDR1 and SMNVEV is the CDR2. Its CDR3 holds 17 amino acids, cysteine through phenylalanine. The only DNA kept is the CDR3, 51 bases in frame from the first base.